These 32 T cell receptor beta chains were sequenced from one sample in a study of cytomegalovirus exposure and HLA in healthy donors. The PCR employed 60 Vbeta primers together with 13 Jbeta primers. Only in-frame clones appear in the TCRdb table, and some are missing; sequencing was by immunoSEQ multiplex PCR. The table has approximately 180,000 clones, around 81% seen once. Sequencing input: PBMCs. The receptor set was obtained from a man between 18 and 35 years old in good health and CMV-seronegative.

V usage is TRBV5-4 and J usage is TRBJ2-7; the D is unclear. The CDR3 is 13 amino acids. Looked up from germline, CDR1 is SGHNT and CDR2 is YYREEE (reference sequence). Trimming removed 0 bases from V and 3 bases from J, with 7 bases in between. The CDR3 sequence: CASSLEADYEQYF. CDR3 nucleotides: TGTGCCAGCAGCTTGGAGGCGGACTACGAGCAGTACTTC.

The V call is TRBV15, the J call TRBJ1-5; 8 positions match TRBD1. The CDR3 is made up of 14 amino acids. With 4 bases clipped from V and 5 bases from J, the junction kept 4 bases outside the gene matches. The germline V gene has CDR1 LNHNV and CDR2 YYDKDF (reference sequence). The CDR3 sequence is CATSTGQGDQPQHF. Written as DNA, the CDR3 is TGTGCCACCAGCACAGGACAGGGTGATCAGCCCCAGCATTTT.

This clone was detected a few times. Other DNA sequences within the sample encode an identical CDR3. This chain links TRBV19 with TRBJ2-2, with no clear D. Trimming stripped 5 bases from V and 3 bases from J, with 4 bases between. CDR1 is LNHDA and CDR2 is SQIVND in the germline V gene (reference sequence). The CDR3 spans 12 residues. CDR3 bases: TGTGCCAGTAGTCGGGACACCGGGGAGCTGTTTTTT. This codes for CASSRDTGELFF. The full variable domain, its missing parts supplied by reference TRBV19 and TRBJ2-2, is DGGITQSPKYLFRKEGQNVTLSCEQNLNHDAMYWYRQDPGQGLRLIYYSQIVNDFQKGDIAEGYSVSREKKESFPLTVTSAQKNPTAFYLCASSRDTGELFFGEGSRLTVL.

This chain connects TRBV6-1 to TRBJ1-2; TRBD1 is a possible D gene (6 bases). Between the trimmed V and J ends, which lost 3 bases and 4 bases, there was a span of 6 bases. CDR1 and CDR2 (germline): MNHNS, SASEGT. The CDR3 is made up of 12 amino acids. The CDR3 here is CASSDRGYGYTF. The DNA for the CDR3 is TGTGCCAGCAGTGACAGGGGCTATGGCTACACCTTC.

The chain is built from TRBV9 and TRBJ2-7, with 10 bases identical to TRBD2. V lost 2 bases to trimming and J lost 1 base; unmatched junction nucleotides: 9. The CDR3 sequence is 17 residues long. From germline, CDR1 is SGDLS and CDR2 YYNGEE. In DNA, the CDR3 is TGTGCCAGCAGCGTTAATCCAGCTAGCGGGGGATCCTACGAGCAGTACTTC. This translates into CASSVNPASGGSYEQYF.

The chain uses TRBV7-9 and TRBJ2-5; 10 bases agree with TRBD2. The J segment lost 5 bases and the V segment lost 5 bases, leaving 11 bases of the junction unmatched. From germline, CDR1 is SEHNR and CDR2 FQNEAQ (reference sequence). The length of the CDR3 is 16 residues. The CDR3 coding sequence is TGTGCCAGCAGCCCTAGCGGGAGTCATGTAGGGGAGACCCAGTACTTC. Its protein product is CASSPSGSHVGETQYF.

The chain joins TRBV27 to TRBJ1-2; no firm D call. V gave up 5 bases and J gave up 8 bases, with 9 bases separating them. This CDR3 spans 11 amino acids. Germline loops: CDR1 MNHEY, CDR2 SMNVEV (reference sequence). CDR3 bases: TGTGCCAGCAGTGCTGGGAGGGGCTACACCTTC. It translates to CASSAGRGYTF.

The V call is TRBV28, the J call TRBJ2-7; 11 bases line up with TRBD2. Looked up from germline, CDR1 is MDHEN and CDR2 is SYDVKM. This CDR3 contains 16 residues. V lost 5 bases, J lost 3 bases, and 9 bases stayed unmatched. The CDR3 region is CASSHTLAGEDYEQYF. As DNA, the CDR3 is TGTGCCAGCAGTCACACACTAGCGGGAGAAGACTACGAGCAGTACTTC.

In DNA, the CDR3 is TGTGCCAGCAGTGCTGGGGAGGGCACTGAAGCTTTCTTT. Translating it yields CASSAGEGTEAFF. The chain links TRBV2 to TRBJ1-1; no firm D call. Deletions cut 4 bases from V and 4 bases from J, with 10 bases between. The CDR3 contains 13 residues. Germline CDR1 and CDR2: SNHLY and FYNNEI. The whole variable domain, filled in from reference TRBV2 and TRBJ1-1, reads EPEVTQTPSHQVTQMGQEVILRCVPISNHLYFYWYRQILGQKVEFLVSFYNNEISEKSEIFDDQFSVERPDGSNFTLKIRSTKLEDSAMYFCASSAGEGTEAFFGQGTRLTVV.

The chain combines TRBV14 with TRBJ2-1, with D possibly matching TRBD1 (7 bases). V was clipped by 8 bases and J by 6 bases, with 26 bases between them. Germline CDR1 is SGHDN and CDR2 is FVKESK. The CDR3 length is 17 residues. The CDR3 loop is CASGLEGAGFRLNEQFF. As DNA, the CDR3 is TGTGCCAGCGGGTTAGAGGGGGCGGGGTTCAGGCTCAATGAGCAGTTCTTC.

The chain carries TRBV19 and TRBJ2-6; tentatively, D is TRBD2 (6 bases). Looked up from germline, CDR1 is LNHDA and CDR2 is SQIVND (reference sequence). The CDR3 is 14 amino acids. Trimming pared 5 bases from V and 4 bases from J, leaving 9 bases between. The CDR3: CASSGGRGANVLTF. The CDR3 bases are TGTGCCAGTAGTGGGGGGAGGGGGGCCAACGTCCTGACTTTC.

This chain connects TRBV4-3 to TRBJ2-7, with 10 bases fitting TRBD2. With 2 bases clipped from V and 5 bases from J, the junction kept 12 bases outside the gene matches. Germline lookup yields CDR1 LGHNA and CDR2 YSLEER. This CDR3 is 17 amino acids long. The CDR3 DNA reads TGCGCCAGCAGCCAAAACCGACTAGCGGGCGGGTCGGACGAGCAGTACTTC. Amino acids: CASSQNRLAGGSDEQYF.

The V gene is TRBV6-1, the J gene TRBJ1-2; D remains unclear. The ends were cut back, 0 bases at V and 4 bases at J, with 6 bases in the middle. The CDR3 totals 13 residues. Germline V gene sequence: CDR1 MNHNS, CDR2 SASEGT. In DNA, the CDR3 is TGTGCCAGCAGTGAAGCGGGCCTCTATGGCTACACCTTC. It encodes CASSEAGLYGYTF.

The sample holds one count of this clone. The V call is TRBV5-5, the J call TRBJ2-2, with TRBD2 matching over 7 bases. The V gene's germline CDR1 is SGHKS and CDR2 YYEKEE (reference sequence). Trimming at V came to 0 bases and at J to 7 bases, leaving 3 bases not matched to a gene. The CDR3 totals 14 residues. The CDR3 reads CASSLVGGNGELFF. In nucleotides, the CDR3 is TGTGCCAGCAGCTTGGTCGGGGGGAACGGGGAGCTGTTTTTT. The whole variable domain, filled in from reference TRBV5-5 and TRBJ2-2, reads DAGVTQSPTHLIKTRGQQVTLRCSPISGHKSVSWYQQVLGQGPQFIFQYYEKEERGRGNFPDRFSARQFPNYSSELNVNALLLGDSALYLCASSLVGGNGELFFGEGSRLTVL.

Notes on this clone: At one of its ends the junction is not consistent with the germline gene, which may arise from a read error. The chain combines TRBV6-5 with TRBJ2-1; no reliable D call. Germline assignment: CDR1 MNHEY and CDR2 SVGAGI. CDR3 size: 11 residues. The CDR3 reads CARSRDNEQFF. The CDR3 nucleotides are TGTGCCCGCAGTCGAGACAATGAGCAGTTCTTC.

V gene TRBV30 combines with J gene TRBJ1-5; 7 nucleotides line up with TRBD1. V was pared by 5 bases and J by 5 bases, with 6 bases of the junction left unmatched. In germline, CDR1 is GTSNPN, CDR2 SVGIG (reference sequence). The CDR3 has 13 amino acids. The CDR3 region has the DNA TGTGCCTGGCAGGGGGGTGGCGATCAGCCCCAGCATTTT. Its protein is CAWQGGGDQPQHF.

The chain links TRBV9 to TRBJ2-4; tentative D call: TRBD2 (5 bases). V was pared by 5 bases and J by 8 bases, with 20 bases between. The CDR3 contains 15 residues. CDR1 and CDR2 from the germline V gene are SGDLS and YYNGEE. CDR3 nucleotide sequence: TGTGCCAGCAGTCCGAGGGTCACAGAGCACGACATTCAGTACTTC. It translates to CASSPRVTEHDIQYF.

This chain uses TRBV19 with TRBJ2-7; 10 nucleotides agree with TRBD2. CDR1 LNHDA and CDR2 SQIVND come from the germline V gene (reference sequence). CDR3 size: 14 residues. V shed 3 bases, J shed 6 bases, and the junction held 5 bases outside the gene matches. CDR3 amino acids: CASSISSGSSEQYF. The DNA of the CDR3 is TGTGCCAGTAGTATCTCTAGCGGGAGTTCCGAGCAGTACTTC.

The chain uses TRBV7-9 and TRBJ1-2; D perhaps matches TRBD1 (5 bases). This CDR3 is built from 19 residues. Germline loops: CDR1 SEHNR, CDR2 FQNEAQ (reference sequence). V shed 0 bases and J shed 2 bases, with 22 bases lying between them. This chain's CDR3 is CASSLAQGLTPSENYGYTF. The CDR3 nucleotides are TGTGCCAGCAGCTTAGCGCAGGGACTGACTCCATCCGAGAACTATGGCTACACCTTC. Drawing the rest from reference TRBV7-9 and TRBJ1-2, the complete variable domain is DTGVSQNPRHKITKRGQNVTFRCDPISEHNRLYWYRQTLGQGPEFLTYFQNEAQLEKSRLLSDRFSAERPKGSFSTLEIQRTEQGDSAMYLCASSLAQGLTPSENYGYTFGSGTRLTVV.

The gene calls are TRBV9 and TRBJ2-7, with TRBD1 identical over 9 bases. The CDR3 loop spans 16 amino acids. Germline assignment: CDR1 SGDLS and CDR2 YYNGEE. Germline trimming cut 3 bases from V and 3 bases from J; bases unmatched to any gene: 10. CDR3 coding DNA: TGTGCCAGCAGCGCAGCCTCGGGACAGGGTTTCTACGAGCAGTACTTC. Translating gives CASSAASGQGFYEQYF.

V is TRBV5-1 and J is TRBJ2-1, with TRBD1 identical over 10 bases. Trimming at V came to 4 bases and at J to 4 bases, leaving 8 bases not matched to a gene. The germline gives CDR1 SGHRS, CDR2 YFSETQ. The CDR3 is made up of 16 amino acids. The CDR3 sequence: CASSLFGTGVYNEQFF. Written as DNA, the CDR3 is TGCGCCAGCAGCCTATTCGGGACAGGGGTTTACAATGAGCAGTTCTTC.

V and J are TRBV28 and TRBJ2-1; TRBD2 matches at 10 bases. This CDR3 is built from 14 residues. CDR1 and CDR2 (germline): MDHEN, SYDVKM. Germline trimming cut 6 bases from V and 5 bases from J; bases unmatched to any gene: 4. For the CDR3, the DNA is TGTGCCAGCAGCGCTAGCGGGAGTGACAATGAGCAGTTCTTC. Translation: CASSASGSDNEQFF.

The V gene is TRBV9, the J gene TRBJ2-2, with 9 bases matching TRBD2. Trimming cost V 4 bases and J 7 bases; bases outside gene matches: 11. From germline, CDR1 is SGDLS and CDR2 YYNGEE. The CDR3 loop spans 16 amino acids. Here the CDR3 reads CASSTRGSGGGGELFF. Here the CDR3 DNA reads TGTGCCAGCAGCACCCGGGGTAGCGGGGGAGGCGGGGAGCTGTTTTTT.

The chain carries TRBV27 and TRBJ2-5; D perhaps matches TRBD2 (6 bases). The V end was cut by 6 bases, the J end by 5 bases, with 13 bases between. CDR1 and CDR2 (germline): MNHEY, SMNVEV (reference sequence). The CDR3 consists of 13 residues. In DNA, the CDR3 is TGTGCCAGCAGGCTAGCGAGTTCGGAGACCCAGTACTTC. It codes for CASRLASSETQYF.

This clone was counted once. The chain recombines TRBV4-3 with TRBJ2-3; D gene unclear. In germline, CDR1 is LGHNA, CDR2 YSLEER. The length of the CDR3 is 15 residues. Between the trimmed V and J ends, which lost 0 bases and 3 bases, there was a span of 10 bases. The CDR3 loop reads CASSQDRLSTDTQYF. Here the CDR3 DNA reads TGCGCCAGCAGCCAAGACAGGTTGTCAACAGATACGCAGTATTTT.

The gene calls are TRBV18 and TRBJ2-2; 7 bases match TRBD1. Germline V gene data show CDR1 as KGHSH and CDR2 as LQKENI. CDR3 length: 18 amino acids. V shed 4 bases, J shed 4 bases, and the junction held 15 bases outside the gene matches. The CDR3 loop is CASSQLPKWDSRTGELFF. DNA of the CDR3: TGTGCCAGCTCACAACTACCCAAATGGGACAGTCGCACCGGGGAGCTGTTTTTT.

This clone turned up a few times. J is TRBJ2-2 and V is TRBV5-5; 9 bases are a match to TRBD2. This CDR3 contains 18 residues. Germline V CDR1 and CDR2: SGHKS, YYEKEE (reference sequence). V gave up 0 bases and J gave up 6 bases; unmatched junction bases: 12. The CDR3 protein is CASSLEFAGGPLAGELFF. CDR3 nucleotide sequence: TGTGCCAGCAGCTTGGAGTTTGCGGGAGGGCCCCTCGCCGGGGAGCTGTTTTTT.

In its sample, this clone was seen a few times. CDR3 protein: CAWSRGATNEKLFF. CDR3 coding DNA: TGTGCCTGGAGTCGTGGAGCAACTAATGAAAAACTGTTTTTT. The chain employs TRBV30 and TRBJ1-4; unclear D gene. Germline assignment: CDR1 GTSNPN and CDR2 SVGIG (reference sequence). The CDR3 is 14 amino acids. The V and J ends lost 2 bases and 0 bases respectively, with 7 bases between them.

Remarks on this clone: Other DNA variants within this sample encode the same CDR3. The chain joins TRBV4-3 to TRBJ2-3, with 8 bases that match TRBD1. V lost 2 bases to trimming and J lost 5 bases; unmatched junction nucleotides: 6. The length of the CDR3 is 15 residues. Germline V CDR1 and CDR2: LGHNA, YSLEER. CDR3 DNA: TGCGCCAGCAGCCAACAGGGGGCAGTTGTAGATACGCAGTATTTT. It codes for CASSQQGAVVDTQYF.

The V and J genes are TRBV5-1 and TRBJ2-3; 12 positions agree with TRBD2. The germline V gene encodes CDR1 SGHRS and CDR2 YFSETQ. J lost 5 bases, V lost 1 base, and 8 bases had no gene match. This CDR3 region has 17 residues. CDR3 sequence reads: CASSLSALAGGIDTQYF. CDR3 nucleotide sequence: TGCGCCAGCAGCTTGTCGGCACTAGCGGGAGGTATAGATACGCAGTATTTT. Drawing the rest from reference TRBV5-1 and TRBJ2-3, the complete variable domain is KAGVTQTPRYLIKTRGQQVTLSCSPISGHRSVSWYQQTPGQGLQFLFEYFSETQRNKGNFPGRFSGRQFSNSRSEMNVSTLELGDSALYLCASSLSALAGGIDTQYFGPGTRLTVL.

The rearrangement uses TRBV7-2 and TRBJ2-3, with 8 positions matching TRBD2. CDR3 length: 17 residues. Germline CDR1 is SGHTA and CDR2 is FQGNSA. J gave up 6 bases and V 0 bases, and 11 bases lay outside the gene matches. The CDR3 region is CASSLAPEGRGEDTQYF. The CDR3 DNA reads TGTGCCAGCAGCTTAGCCCCTGAGGGGCGGGGGGAGGATACGCAGTATTTT.

The chain joins TRBV5-1 to TRBJ2-1; TRBD2 agrees at 10 bases. This CDR3 has 17 residues. The germline V gene has CDR1 SGHRS and CDR2 YFSETQ. The trim removed 4 bases at V and 8 bases at J, leaving 15 bases unmatched. CDR3 region: CASSDGTSAGFVDEQFF. The CDR3 DNA sequence: TGCGCCAGCAGCGACGGGACTAGCGCGGGGTTTGTCGATGAGCAGTTCTTC.